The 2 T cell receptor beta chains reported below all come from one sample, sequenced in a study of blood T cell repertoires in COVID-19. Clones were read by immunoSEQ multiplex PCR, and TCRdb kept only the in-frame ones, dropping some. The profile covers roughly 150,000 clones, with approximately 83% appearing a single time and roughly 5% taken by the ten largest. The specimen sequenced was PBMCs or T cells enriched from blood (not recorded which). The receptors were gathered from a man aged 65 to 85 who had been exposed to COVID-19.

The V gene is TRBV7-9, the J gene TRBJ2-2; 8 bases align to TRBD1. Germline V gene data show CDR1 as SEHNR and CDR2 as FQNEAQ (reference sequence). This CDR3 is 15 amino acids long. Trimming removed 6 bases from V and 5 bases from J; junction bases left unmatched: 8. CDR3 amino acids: CASSLGQGETGELFF. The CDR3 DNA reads TGTGCCAGCAGTCTTGGACAGGGAGAAACCGGGGAGCTGTTTTTT.

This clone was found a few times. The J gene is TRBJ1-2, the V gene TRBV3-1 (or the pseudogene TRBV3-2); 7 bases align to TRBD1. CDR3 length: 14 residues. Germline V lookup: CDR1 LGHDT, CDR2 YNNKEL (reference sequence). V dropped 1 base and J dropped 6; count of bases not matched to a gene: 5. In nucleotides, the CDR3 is TGTGCCAGCAGCCAAGCCGGGACAGTGGATGGCTACACCTTC. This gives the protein CASSQAGTVDGYTF.